The next 5 T cell receptor beta chains were all read from a single sample in a study of blood T cell repertoires in COVID-19. Here immunoSEQ multiplex PCR was the method, and the copy in TCRdb shows in-frame clones only, minus some. The table lists tens of thousands of clones, approximately 90% of them singletons. Sequencing was performed on peripheral blood. All receptors come from a man in his fifties or sixties with acute or convalescent COVID-19.

V gene TRBV28 combines with J gene TRBJ1-2; 8 bases line up with TRBD1. The CDR3 has 14 amino acids. Losses at the gene ends were 7 bases for V and 3 bases for J; bases not matched to a gene: 7. Germline V gene lookup returns CDR1 MDHEN and CDR2 SYDVKM. In DNA form, the CDR3 reads TGTGCCAGCACCGCAGGGGGCGAGGACTATGGCTACACCTTC. Translated, it gives CASTAGGEDYGYTF.

The chain is built from TRBV28 and TRBJ2-5; TRBD1 is a possible D gene (6 bases). Trimming left V 1 base short and J 1 base short, with 10 bases between. The CDR3 spans 15 residues. CDR1 MDHEN and CDR2 SYDVKM come from the germline V gene. The CDR3 sequence is CASSLYRVPQETQYF. The CDR3 region has the DNA TGTGCCAGCAGTTTATACAGGGTCCCCCAAGAGACCCAGTACTTC.

This clone has only one observation. The V call is TRBV29-1, the J call TRBJ1-1; 9 nucleotides align to TRBD1. Looked up from germline, CDR1 is SQVTM and CDR2 is ANQGSEA. With 7 bases clipped from V and 3 bases from J, the junction kept 9 bases outside the gene matches. CDR3 size: 14 residues. This CDR3 reads CSGSTGGRYTEAFF. CDR3 DNA sequence: TGCAGCGGATCTACAGGGGGCAGGTACACTGAAGCTTTCTTT. Full variable domain (remainder filled in from reference TRBV29-1 and TRBJ1-1): SAVISQKPSRDICQRGTSLTIQCQVDSQVTMMFWYRQQPGQSLTLIATANQGSEATYESGFVIDKFPISRPNLTFSTLTVSNMSPEDSSIYLCSGSTGGRYTEAFFGQGTRLTVV.

The genes are TRBV6-6 and TRBJ2-7; 8 bases agree with TRBD1. CDR1 is MNHNY, CDR2 SVGAGI, per germline (reference sequence). The CDR3 is 16 amino acids. The ends lost 5 bases at V and 3 bases at J; junction bases unmatched: 12. The CDR3 nucleotides are TGTGCCAGCAGTCGACGACAGGGGCCAACCCTCTACGAGCAGTACTTC. It yields the protein CASSRRQGPTLYEQYF.

This clone was observed a single time. This chain connects TRBV30 to TRBJ2-3; 9 bases fit TRBD2. The V and J ends lost 2 bases and 5 bases, in that order; junction bases with no gene match: 5. CDR3 length: 14 amino acids. Looked up from germline, CDR1 is GTSNPN and CDR2 is SVGIG (reference sequence). This CDR3 is CAWSRRSGRDTQYF. CDR3 DNA sequence: TGTGCCTGGAGTCGCCGTAGCGGGAGAGATACGCAGTATTTT.